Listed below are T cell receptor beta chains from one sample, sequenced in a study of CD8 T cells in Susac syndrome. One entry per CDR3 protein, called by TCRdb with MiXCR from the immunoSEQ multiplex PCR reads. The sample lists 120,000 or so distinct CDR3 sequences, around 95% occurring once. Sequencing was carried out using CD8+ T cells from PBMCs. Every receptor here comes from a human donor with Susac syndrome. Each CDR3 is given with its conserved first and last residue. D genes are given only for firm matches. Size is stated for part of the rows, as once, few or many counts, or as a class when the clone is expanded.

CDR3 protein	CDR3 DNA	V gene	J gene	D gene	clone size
CAISGKRGAGVETQYF	TGTGCCATCAGTGGGAAGAGGGGAGCGGGAGTGGAGACCCAGTACTTC	TRBV10-3	TRBJ2-5	TRBD2	NA
CASSQDGGAADEQYF	TGCGCCAGCAGCCAAGATGGGGGAGCGGCCGACGAGCAGTACTTC	TRBV4-1	TRBJ2-7	NA	NA
CASSFELSYEQYF	TGCGCCAGCAGCTTTGAACTCTCCTACGAGCAGTACTTC	TRBV5-1	TRBJ2-7	NA	NA
CASSQRPGEDDETQYF	TGTGCCAGCAGCCAACGCCCGGGAGAGGACGATGAGACCCAGTACTTC	TRBV4-2	TRBJ2-5	NA	NA
CASSQDDSNQPQHF	TGCGCCAGCAGCCAAGATGACAGCAATCAGCCCCAGCATTTT	TRBV4-1	TRBJ1-5	NA	NA
CASSPQGNQPQHF	TGTGCCAGCAGTCCACAGGGGAATCAGCCCCAGCATTTT	TRBV12-3/TRBV12-4	TRBJ1-5	TRBD1	few
CAWSSYGDPNYGYTF	TGTGCCTGGAGTTCGTACGGGGATCCTAACTATGGCTACACCTTC	TRBV30	TRBJ1-2	NA	NA
CASSLRQTLYEQYF	TGTGCCAGCAGCTTACGACAGACCCTCTACGAGCAGTACTTC	TRBV7-2	TRBJ2-7	NA	NA
CASSQGKREMIGELFF	TGCGCCAGCAGCCAAGGGAAGCGGGAGATGATCGGGGAGCTGTTTTTT	TRBV4-1	TRBJ2-2	TRBD2	NA
CASSPLAGMNTGELFF	TGTGCCAGCTCACCCCTGGCAGGGATGAACACCGGGGAGCTGTTTTTT	TRBV18	TRBJ2-2	NA	NA
CATSRHGPGSSGNTIYF	TGTGCCACCAGCAGACACGGGCCAGGGAGTTCTGGAAACACCATATATTTT	TRBV15	TRBJ1-3	NA	NA
CASSLEGPNEQFF	TGTGCCAGCAGTTTAGAGGGCCCCAATGAGCAGTTCTTC	TRBV27	TRBJ2-1	NA	NA
CASSFTGGSVYGYTF	TGTGCCAGCAGTTTTACGGGGGGGAGCGTCTATGGCTACACCTTC	TRBV12-3/TRBV12-4	TRBJ1-2	NA	NA
CASTVLAGGPSEQFF	TGTGCCAGCACCGTACTAGCGGGGGGGCCTAGTGAGCAGTTCTTC	TRBV7-8	TRBJ2-1	TRBD2	once
CASSESAGGSYEQYF	TGTGCCAGCAGCGAGTCAGCGGGAGGGTCCTACGAGCAGTACTTC	TRBV9	TRBJ2-7	TRBD2	NA
CASSPQSGSSYEQYF	TGCGCCAGCAGCCCTCAAAGCGGGAGCAGCTACGAGCAGTACTTC	TRBV4-1	TRBJ2-7	TRBD2	NA
CSARVLGTFYEQYF	TGCAGTGCTAGAGTTTTGGGGACATTCTACGAGCAGTACTTC	TRBV20-1	TRBJ2-7	NA	NA
CSARVTGTNEKLFF	TGCAGTGCTAGGGTGACAGGGACTAATGAAAAACTGTTTTTT	TRBV20-1	TRBJ1-4	TRBD1	NA
CASSVGGEDYNSPLHF	TGTGCCAGCAGCGTAGGGGGGGAGGACTATAATTCACCCCTCCACTTT	TRBV9	TRBJ1-6	NA	NA
CASSYRDQPQHF	TGTGCCAGCAGTTACCGGGATCAGCCCCAGCATTTT	TRBV25-1	TRBJ1-5	NA	NA
CASSSDSLDTEAFF	TGTGCCAGCAGCTCGGACAGTCTTGACACTGAAGCTTTCTTT	TRBV7-3	TRBJ1-1	NA	NA
CASSPPGLPVEKTQYF	TGTGCCAGCAGTCCCCCGGGCCTGCCCGTTGAGAAGACCCAGTACTTC	TRBV6-2/TRBV6-3	TRBJ2-5	NA	NA
CASTVTENTGELFF	TGTGCCTCAACCGTTACAGAGAACACCGGGGAGCTGTTTTTT	TRBV30	TRBJ2-2	NA	once
CASSLVLETQYF	TGTGCCAGCAGTTTGGTGCTGGAGACCCAGTACTTC	TRBV11-2	TRBJ2-5	NA	once
CASSSPTSGRVTGELFF	TGTGCCAGCAGTTCTCCGACTAGCGGGAGGGTAACCGGGGAGCTGTTTTTT	TRBV12-3/TRBV12-4	TRBJ2-2	TRBD2	once
CASSYGQGAGEQYF	TGTGCCAGCAGTTACGGGCAGGGGGCAGGCGAGCAGTACTTC	TRBV6-2/TRBV6-3	TRBJ2-7	TRBD1	NA
CASSQVATPGTGRETQYF	TGTGCCAGCAGCCAAGTCGCAACCCCGGGGACAGGGAGGGAGACCCAGTACTTC	TRBV4-2	TRBJ2-5	TRBD1	NA
CASSGDREGEQYF	TGTGCCAGCAGTGGGGACAGGGAAGGGGAGCAGTACTTC	TRBV7-8	TRBJ2-7	TRBD1	NA
CASSLSAGLEFRNEQFF	TGTGCCAGCAGCTTGAGCGCGGGACTAGAGTTCCGGAATGAGCAGTTCTTC	TRBV7-2	TRBJ2-1	TRBD2	once
CASSRKDGTGRNEQFF	TGTGCCAGCTCCCGGAAGGACGGGACAGGGAGGAATGAGCAGTTCTTC	TRBV18	TRBJ2-1	TRBD1	NA
CASSQGPVGPGGPSYEQYF	TGCGCCAGCAGCCAAGGTCCTGTTGGACCGGGGGGACCGTCCTACGAGCAGTACTTC	TRBV4-1	TRBJ2-7	TRBD2	NA
CSAREPPTGPNYGYTF	TGCAGTGCTAGAGAGCCCCCGACAGGACCCAACTATGGCTACACCTTC	TRBV20-1	TRBJ1-2	NA	NA
CASSLEGRAAYEQYF	TGTGCCAGCAGCTTAGAAGGCAGGGCCGCCTACGAGCAGTACTTC	TRBV13	TRBJ2-7	NA	NA
CASSQQGYSNQPQHF	TGTGCCAGCAGCCAACAGGGGTATAGCAATCAGCCCCAGCATTTT	TRBV3-1	TRBJ1-5	NA	NA
CAWSGGGPHGYTF	TGTGCCTGGAGTGGAGGGGGGCCTCATGGCTACACCTTC	TRBV30	TRBJ1-2	NA	NA
CSASLAGGTDTQYF	TGCAGTGCTTCACTAGCGGGAGGTACAGATACGCAGTATTTT	TRBV20-1	TRBJ2-3	TRBD2	NA
CASSDRGSTYEQYF	TGTGCCAGCAGCGACAGGGGATCAACCTACGAGCAGTACTTC	TRBV27	TRBJ2-7	TRBD1	NA
CASSFHPRVGTQYF	TGCGCCAGCAGCTTTCATCCCCGGGTCGGAACCCAGTACTTC	TRBV5-1	TRBJ2-5	NA	NA
CASSGGNTGELFF	TGTGCCAGCAGCGGCGGGAACACCGGGGAGCTGTTTTTT	TRBV9	TRBJ2-2	NA	NA
CASGRDSSGANVLTF	TGTGCTAGTGGCCGGGACAGTTCTGGGGCCAACGTCCTGACTTTC	TRBV12-5	TRBJ2-6	TRBD1	NA
CASSLLGGGSFF	TGTGCCAGCAGTTTATTGGGGGGGGGTAGTTTCTTC	TRBV27	TRBJ2-1	TRBD2	NA
CASSLFEGPVRTEAFF	TGTGCCAGCAGTTTATTTGAGGGGCCCGTGAGGACTGAAGCTTTCTTT	TRBV12-3/TRBV12-4	TRBJ1-1	NA	NA
CASSLLQSNTEAFF	TGTGCCAGCAGTTTATTGCAGTCTAACACTGAAGCTTTCTTT	TRBV12-3/TRBV12-4	TRBJ1-1	NA	NA
CASSLGGSWMTEAFF	TGTGCCAGCAGTCTAGGGGGGTCCTGGATGACTGAAGCTTTCTTT	TRBV27	TRBJ1-1	NA	NA
CASSLDSGANEQYF	TGTGCCAGCAGCCTCGATTCGGGGGCGAACGAGCAGTACTTC	TRBV12-3/TRBV12-4	TRBJ2-7	NA	NA
CASSPRAETPYEQYF	TGTGCCAGCAGCCCCAGGGCCGAAACCCCCTACGAGCAGTACTTC	TRBV9	TRBJ2-7	NA	NA
CAWTSRGSEAFF	TGTGCCTGGACCTCTAGGGGATCTGAAGCTTTCTTT	TRBV30	TRBJ1-1	NA	NA
CASRLQQGPYEQYF	TGTGCCAGCAGACTACAACAGGGACCCTACGAGCAGTACTTC	TRBV28	TRBJ2-7	NA	once
CASSPDGGGLGETQYF	TGTGCCAGCAGCCCCGACGGGGGGGGCTTGGGAGAGACCCAGTACTTC	TRBV12-3/TRBV12-4	TRBJ2-5	TRBD2	NA
CASSLFSGDEAFF	TGTGCCAGCAGCCTATTCTCAGGGGATGAAGCTTTCTTT	TRBV27	TRBJ1-1	NA	NA
CASSFAGRVSQYF	TGTGCCAGCAGCTTCGCGGGTCGGGTATCACAGTATTTT	TRBV11-2	TRBJ2-3	NA	NA
CASRAGTGDGYTF	TGTGCCAGCAGAGCCGGGACAGGGGACGGCTACACCTTC	TRBV6-6	TRBJ1-2	TRBD1	once